This TCR beta chain was observed in a study of OX40 agonist ivuxolimab in advanced cancers. The CDR3 runs to 14 residues. Per the germline V gene, CDR1 is SNHLY and CDR2 is FYNNEI. V was trimmed by 3 bases and J by 9 bases, leaving 15 bases between them. Sequencing was performed with immunoSEQ multiplex PCR; in TCRdb, only in-frame clones are kept and a portion is missing. The table shows nearly 50,000 clones, with roughly three quarters occurring only once. The TCR originated in an adult with an advanced solid tumor such as melanoma, head and neck, liver or kidney cancer. The input for sequencing was CD4+ or CD8+ T cells sorted from blood, taken in a trial of the OX40 agonist ivuxolimab. The V and J genes are TRBV2 and TRBJ1-5; unclear D gene. Here the CDR3 DNA reads TGTGCCAGCAGTGATGAGGCAGCCTTGGCGCCCCAGCATTTT. This gives the protein CASSDEAALAPQHF.